This is a list of T cell receptor beta chains from one sample in a study of cytomegalovirus exposure and HLA in healthy donors. The table came from immunoSEQ multiplex PCR; TCRdb's copy has only in-frame clones and leaves some out. Here the sample spans roughly 200,000 clones, 70% to 80% being singletons. Sequenced sample: PBMCs. The source of these receptors is a girl between 10 and 17 years old in good health and CMV-seropositive. The CDR3 runs from the conserved cysteine through the conserved F or W. The order of the fields is V gene, J gene, D gene, clone size, CDR3 DNA, CDR3 protein. D genes are given only for firm matches. A clone size is listed for some rows: how often the clone was seen (once, few, many), or a class if it is expanded.

V gene: TRBV6-6
J gene: TRBJ1-6
D gene: .
clone size: .
CDR3 DNA: TGTGCCAGCAGACCACCTAACTATAATTCACCCCTCCACTTT
CDR3 protein: CASRPPNYNSPLHF

V gene: TRBV25-1
J gene: TRBJ2-5
D gene: TRBD1
clone size: .
CDR3 DNA: TGTGCCAGCAGGGGGGGGACAGGGGGGGAGACCCAGTACTTC
CDR3 protein: CASRGGTGGETQYF

V gene: TRBV2
J gene: TRBJ2-1
D gene: TRBD2
clone size: few
CDR3 DNA: TGTGCCAGGACTAGCGGCTACAATGAGCAGTTCTTC
CDR3 protein: CARTSGYNEQFF

V gene: TRBV5-6
J gene: TRBJ2-3
D gene: TRBD1
clone size: .
CDR3 DNA: TGTGCCAGCGGGGGACAGCCCACAGATACGCAGTATTTT
CDR3 protein: CASGGQPTDTQYF

V gene: TRBV7-9
J gene: TRBJ2-5
D gene: .
clone size: once
CDR3 DNA: TGTGCCAGCAGCCCGGACTCCCAAGAGACCCAGTACTTC
CDR3 protein: CASSPDSQETQYF

V gene: TRBV2
J gene: TRBJ2-5
D gene: TRBD2
clone size: .
CDR3 DNA: TGTGCCAGCAGGGACGTACTAGCGGGGGGGCGCGAGACCCAGTACTTC
CDR3 protein: CASRDVLAGGRETQYF

V gene: TRBV6-1
J gene: TRBJ1-5
D gene: TRBD1
clone size: few
CDR3 DNA: TGTGCCAGCAGTGAAGGACAGGGGTGGGCTGGGGGGCCCCAGCATTTT
CDR3 protein: CASSEGQGWAGGPQHF

V gene: TRBV6-5
J gene: TRBJ2-1
D gene: .
clone size: .
CDR3 DNA: TGTGCCAGCAGTCGCCCTCGTGGGGCGGAGTTCTTC
CDR3 protein: CASSRPRGAEFF

V gene: TRBV30
J gene: TRBJ2-5
D gene: .
clone size: few
CDR3 DNA: TGTGCCTGGAGTGTAATCTTCCCGGAGACCCAGTACTTC
CDR3 protein: CAWSVIFPETQYF

V gene: TRBV14
J gene: TRBJ2-1
D gene: .
clone size: once
CDR3 DNA: TGTGCCAGCAGGGAGAGCTCCTACAATGAGCAGTTCTTC
CDR3 protein: CASRESSYNEQFF

V gene: TRBV4-3
J gene: TRBJ2-2
D gene: .
clone size: .
CDR3 DNA: TGCGCCAGCAGCACCGGGGGGCAGAACTCCGGGGAGCTGTTTTTT
CDR3 protein: CASSTGGQNSGELFF

V gene: TRBV7-9
J gene: TRBJ1-6
D gene: .
clone size: .
CDR3 DNA: TGTGCCAGCAGCTTAGAACAGTATAATTCACCCCTCCACTTT
CDR3 protein: CASSLEQYNSPLHF

V gene: TRBV5-1
J gene: TRBJ1-2
D gene: TRBD1
clone size: .
CDR3 DNA: TGCGCCAGCAGCTTGGAGGGACAGGGTGGCTACACCTTC
CDR3 protein: CASSLEGQGGYTF

V gene: TRBV27
J gene: TRBJ2-1
D gene: TRBD1
clone size: .
CDR3 DNA: TGTGCCAGCAGTTCCGGGACAGGGGGCTACAATGAGCAGTTCTTC
CDR3 protein: CASSSGTGGYNEQFF

V gene: TRBV11-3
J gene: TRBJ2-7
D gene: .
clone size: .
CDR3 DNA: TGTGCCAGCAGCTTAGCAGGACAGAACGAGCAGTACTTC
CDR3 protein: CASSLAGQNEQYF

V gene: TRBV12-5
J gene: TRBJ2-5
D gene: TRBD1
clone size: .
CDR3 DNA: TGTGCTAGTGGTTTGGTACGCACAGGGGGCGGTGAGACCCAGTACTTC
CDR3 protein: CASGLVRTGGGETQYF

V gene: TRBV19
J gene: TRBJ1-6
D gene: .
clone size: .
CDR3 DNA: TGTGCCAGTAGTATCGGGGGGCTCTCTTCACCCCTCCACTTT
CDR3 protein: CASSIGGLSSPLHF

V gene: TRBV10-1
J gene: TRBJ2-7
D gene: .
clone size: .
CDR3 DNA: TGCGCCAGCAGTGAAGGTCAGGCCTACGAGCAGTACTTC
CDR3 protein: CASSEGQAYEQYF

V gene: TRBV4-3
J gene: TRBJ2-7
D gene: .
clone size: few
CDR3 DNA: TGCGCCAGCAGCCAAGCGGGGGTTTCGGGCGAGCAGTACTTC
CDR3 protein: CASSQAGVSGEQYF

V gene: TRBV7-8
J gene: TRBJ2-7
D gene: .
clone size: once
CDR3 DNA: TGTGCCAGCAGCTTAACGGGGTCCTCCTACGAGCAGTACTTC
CDR3 protein: CASSLTGSSYEQYF

V gene: TRBV5-1
J gene: TRBJ1-6
D gene: .
clone size: .
CDR3 DNA: TGCGCCAGCAGCCGAGCGGAGAAAGGTTCACCCCTCCACTTT
CDR3 protein: CASSRAEKGSPLHF

V gene: TRBV11-3
J gene: TRBJ2-7
D gene: TRBD2
clone size: .
CDR3 DNA: TGTGCCAGCAGCTCAACCTCCCTAGCGGGGAGCTACGAGCAGTACTTC
CDR3 protein: CASSSTSLAGSYEQYF

V gene: TRBV9
J gene: TRBJ2-1
D gene: .
clone size: .
CDR3 DNA: TGTGCCAGCAGCGTAGGGGACTCTATAAGGGACAATGAGCAGTTCTTC
CDR3 protein: CASSVGDSIRDNEQFF

V gene: TRBV7-2
J gene: TRBJ2-7
D gene: .
clone size: .
CDR3 DNA: TGTGCCAGCAGCTTAAGGGTGGGGACGGACTACGAGCAGTACTTC
CDR3 protein: CASSLRVGTDYEQYF

V gene: TRBV18
J gene: TRBJ1-2
D gene: TRBD1
clone size: .
CDR3 DNA: TGTGCCAGCTCACTTGGACAGGAGGATGTCGATGGCTACACCTTC
CDR3 protein: CASSLGQEDVDGYTF

V gene: TRBV5-6
J gene: TRBJ2-7
D gene: .
clone size: .
CDR3 DNA: TGTGCCAGCATCGGGGAGCCAGCATTCTACGAGCAGTACTTC
CDR3 protein: CASIGEPAFYEQYF

V gene: TRBV10-3
J gene: TRBJ1-1
D gene: .
clone size: .
CDR3 DNA: TGTGCCATCAGTGAGTCGACAGCGAACACTGAAGCTTTCTTT
CDR3 protein: CAISESTANTEAFF

V gene: TRBV9
J gene: TRBJ1-4
D gene: .
clone size: .
CDR3 DNA: TGTGCCAGCAGCGTAGGAGCCTCTAATGAAAAACTGTTTTTT
CDR3 protein: CASSVGASNEKLFF

V gene: TRBV6-4
J gene: TRBJ2-3
D gene: TRBD1
clone size: .
CDR3 DNA: TGTGCCAGCAGTGATGCCGGGACAGGGTCCAATACGCAGTATTTT
CDR3 protein: CASSDAGTGSNTQYF

V gene: TRBV15
J gene: TRBJ2-5
D gene: .
clone size: .
CDR3 DNA: TGTGCCACCAGCAGAGAGGGGGCCTGGGAGACCCAGTACTTC
CDR3 protein: CATSREGAWETQYF

V gene: TRBV9
J gene: TRBJ2-7
D gene: TRBD2
clone size: .
CDR3 DNA: TGTGCCAGCAGCGCCACCGGGGGGGGCTACGAGCAGTACTTC
CDR3 protein: CASSATGGGYEQYF

V gene: TRBV7-2
J gene: TRBJ1-6
D gene: .
clone size: once
CDR3 DNA: TGTGCCAGCATCCCTACAGGCAATTCACCCCTCCACTTT
CDR3 protein: CASIPTGNSPLHF

V gene: TRBV5-1
J gene: TRBJ2-1
D gene: TRBD1
clone size: .
CDR3 DNA: TGCGCCAGCAAAGCCGGGACAGGCGGTTACAATGAGCAGTTCTTC
CDR3 protein: CASKAGTGGYNEQFF

V gene: TRBV2
J gene: TRBJ1-4
D gene: .
clone size: .
CDR3 DNA: TGTGCCAGCTCTTGGGGGGGAGGAGAAAAACTGTTTTTT
CDR3 protein: CASSWGGGEKLFF

V gene: TRBV28
J gene: TRBJ1-5
D gene: .
clone size: .
CDR3 DNA: TGTGCCAGCAGTTTGCTACAGGGTAATAATCAGCCCCAGCATTTT
CDR3 protein: CASSLLQGNNQPQHF

V gene: TRBV15
J gene: TRBJ2-5
D gene: .
clone size: few
CDR3 DNA: TGTGCCACCAGCAGAGCAGGCGGGGTCGAGACCCAGTACTTC
CDR3 protein: CATSRAGGVETQYF